This T cell receptor (beta chain) is from a study of cytomegalovirus exposure and HLA in healthy donors. Looked up from germline, CDR1 is PRHDT and CDR2 is FYEKMQ (reference sequence). Losses at the gene ends were 2 bases for V and 2 bases for J; bases not matched to a gene: 11. The CDR3 loop spans 18 amino acids. The PCR was carried out with 60 Vbeta primers and 13 Jbeta primers. TCRdb's table, derived via immunoSEQ multiplex PCR, lists solely in-frame clones and lacks some. This sample carries approximately 77,000 clones, more than 55% of them seen once, and the ten largest clones take 4.9%. Sequenced sample: PBMCs. The TCR comes from a man aged 60-69 years in good health and CMV-seropositive. The chain carries TRBV13 and TRBJ2-3, with TRBD2 matching over 9 bases. The CDR3 loop is CASSLRVAGASFTDTQYF. Here the CDR3 DNA reads TGTGCCAGCAGCTTAAGGGTAGCGGGGGCCTCGTTCACAGATACGCAGTATTTT.